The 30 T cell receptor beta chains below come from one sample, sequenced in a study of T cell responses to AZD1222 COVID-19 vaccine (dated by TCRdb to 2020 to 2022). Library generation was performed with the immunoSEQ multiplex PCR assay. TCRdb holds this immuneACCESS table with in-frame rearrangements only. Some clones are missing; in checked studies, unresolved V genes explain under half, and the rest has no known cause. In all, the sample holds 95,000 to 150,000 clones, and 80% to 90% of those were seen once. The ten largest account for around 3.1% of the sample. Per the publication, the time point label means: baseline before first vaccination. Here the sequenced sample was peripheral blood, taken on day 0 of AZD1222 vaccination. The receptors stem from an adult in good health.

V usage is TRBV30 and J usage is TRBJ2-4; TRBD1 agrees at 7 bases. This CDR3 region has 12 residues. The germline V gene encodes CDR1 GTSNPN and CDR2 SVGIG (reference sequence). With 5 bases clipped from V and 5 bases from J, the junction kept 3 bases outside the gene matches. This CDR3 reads CAWGTAENIQYF. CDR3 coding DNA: TGTGCCTGGGGGACAGCAGAAAACATTCAGTACTTC.

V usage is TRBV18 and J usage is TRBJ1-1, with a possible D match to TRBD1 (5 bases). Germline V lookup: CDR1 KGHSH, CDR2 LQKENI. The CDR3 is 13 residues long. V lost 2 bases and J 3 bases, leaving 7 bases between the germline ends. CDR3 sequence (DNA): TGTGCCAGCTCACCAGTAGGGGACACTGAAGCTTTCTTT. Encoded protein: CASSPVGDTEAFF.

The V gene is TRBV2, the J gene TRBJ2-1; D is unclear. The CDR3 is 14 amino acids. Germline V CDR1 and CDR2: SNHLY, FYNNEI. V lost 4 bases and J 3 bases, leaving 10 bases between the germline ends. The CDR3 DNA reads TGTGCCAGCAGTGCCAACCCAGGCTACAATGAGCAGTTCTTC. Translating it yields CASSANPGYNEQFF.

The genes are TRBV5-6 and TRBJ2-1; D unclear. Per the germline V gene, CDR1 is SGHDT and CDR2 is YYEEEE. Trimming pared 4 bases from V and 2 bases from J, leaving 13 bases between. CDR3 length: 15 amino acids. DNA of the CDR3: TGTGCCAGCAGCCCCCTCGATCCCCCCTACAATGAGCAGTTCTTC. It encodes CASSPLDPPYNEQFF.

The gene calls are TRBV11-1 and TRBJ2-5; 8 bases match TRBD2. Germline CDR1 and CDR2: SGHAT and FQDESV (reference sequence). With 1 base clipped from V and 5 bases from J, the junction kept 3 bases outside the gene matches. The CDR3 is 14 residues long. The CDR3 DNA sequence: TGTGCCAGCAGCTTAGTCTCTAGCGGGGAGACCCAGTACTTC. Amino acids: CASSLVSSGETQYF.

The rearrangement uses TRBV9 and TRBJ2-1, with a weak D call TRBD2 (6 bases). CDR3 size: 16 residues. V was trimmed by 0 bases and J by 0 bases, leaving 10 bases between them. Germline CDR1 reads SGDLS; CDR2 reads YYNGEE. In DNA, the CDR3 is TGTGCCAGCAGCGTAGCTTTCGGGGGCTCCTACAATGAGCAGTTCTTC. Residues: CASSVAFGGSYNEQFF.

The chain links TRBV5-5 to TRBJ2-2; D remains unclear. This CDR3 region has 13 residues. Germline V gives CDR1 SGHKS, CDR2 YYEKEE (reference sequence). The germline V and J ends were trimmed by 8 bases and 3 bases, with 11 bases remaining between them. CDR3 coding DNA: TGTGCCAGTCAGAAGGGCTACACCGGGGAGCTGTTTTTT. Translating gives CASQKGYTGELFF.

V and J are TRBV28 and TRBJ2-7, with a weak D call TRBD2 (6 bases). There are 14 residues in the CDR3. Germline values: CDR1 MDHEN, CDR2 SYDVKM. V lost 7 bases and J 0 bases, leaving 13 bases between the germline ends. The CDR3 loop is CASTPGAGSYEQYF. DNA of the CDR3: TGTGCCAGCACTCCCGGAGCGGGCTCCTACGAGCAGTACTTC.

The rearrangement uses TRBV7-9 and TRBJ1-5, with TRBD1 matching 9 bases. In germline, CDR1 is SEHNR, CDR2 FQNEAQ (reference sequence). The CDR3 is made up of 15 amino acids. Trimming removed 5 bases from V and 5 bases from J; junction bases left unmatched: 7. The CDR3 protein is CASSPGTGKDQPQHF. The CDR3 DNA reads TGTGCCAGCAGCCCCGGGACAGGGAAAGATCAGCCCCAGCATTTT. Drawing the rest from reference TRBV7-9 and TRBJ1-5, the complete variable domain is DTGVSQNPRHKITKRGQNVTFRCDPISEHNRLYWYRQTLGQGPEFLTYFQNEAQLEKSRLLSDRFSAERPKGSFSTLEIQRTEQGDSAMYLCASSPGTGKDQPQHFGDGTRLSIL.

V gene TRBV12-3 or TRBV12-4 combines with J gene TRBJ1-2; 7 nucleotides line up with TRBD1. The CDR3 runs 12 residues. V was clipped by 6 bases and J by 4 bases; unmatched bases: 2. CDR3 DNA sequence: TGTGCCAGCAGACAGGGGACCTATGGCTACACCTTC. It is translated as CASRQGTYGYTF.

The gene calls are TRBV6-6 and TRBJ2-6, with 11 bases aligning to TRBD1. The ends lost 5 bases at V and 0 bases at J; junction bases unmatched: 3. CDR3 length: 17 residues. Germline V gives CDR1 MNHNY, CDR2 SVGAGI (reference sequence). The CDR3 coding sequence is TGTGCCAGCAGTCACGGGACAGGGGGCTCTGGGGCCAACGTCCTGACTTTC. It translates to CASSHGTGGSGANVLTF.

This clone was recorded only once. DNA of the CDR3: TGTGCCAGCACCCGAGGGTCCGGAGATACGCAGTATTTT. Translation: CASTRGSGDTQYF. The rearrangement links TRBV6-5 to TRBJ2-3; the D gene is possibly TRBD2 (5 bases). This CDR3 contains 13 residues. Germline CDR1 is MNHEY and CDR2 is SVGAGI. The ends were cut back, 7 bases at V and 5 bases at J, with 13 bases in the middle.

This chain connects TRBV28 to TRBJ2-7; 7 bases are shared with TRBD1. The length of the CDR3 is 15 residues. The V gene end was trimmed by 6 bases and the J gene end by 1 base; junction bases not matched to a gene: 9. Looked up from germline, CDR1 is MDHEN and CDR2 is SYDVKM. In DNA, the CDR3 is TGTGCCAGCAGCCGAGGGGGCTCGGGTTCCTACGAGCAGTACTTC. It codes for CASSRGGSGSYEQYF.

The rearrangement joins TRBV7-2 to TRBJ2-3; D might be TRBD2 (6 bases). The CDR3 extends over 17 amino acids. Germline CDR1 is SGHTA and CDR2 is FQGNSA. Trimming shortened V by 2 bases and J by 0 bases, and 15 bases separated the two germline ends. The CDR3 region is CASSLQAGLISTDTQYF. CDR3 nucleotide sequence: TGTGCCAGCAGCTTACAGGCGGGGTTAATTAGCACAGATACGCAGTATTTT.

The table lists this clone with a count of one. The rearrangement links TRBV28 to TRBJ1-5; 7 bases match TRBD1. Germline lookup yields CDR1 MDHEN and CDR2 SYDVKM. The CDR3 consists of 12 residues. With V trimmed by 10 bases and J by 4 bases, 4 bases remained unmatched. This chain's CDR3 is CATEQGNQPQHF. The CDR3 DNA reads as TGTGCCACCGAACAGGGGAATCAGCCCCAGCATTTT.

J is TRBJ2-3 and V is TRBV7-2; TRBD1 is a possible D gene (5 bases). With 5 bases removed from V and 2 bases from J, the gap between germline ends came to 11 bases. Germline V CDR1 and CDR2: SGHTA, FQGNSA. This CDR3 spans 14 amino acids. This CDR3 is CASSLRQHTDTQYF. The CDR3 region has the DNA TGTGCCAGCAGCCTTCGACAGCACACAGATACGCAGTATTTT.

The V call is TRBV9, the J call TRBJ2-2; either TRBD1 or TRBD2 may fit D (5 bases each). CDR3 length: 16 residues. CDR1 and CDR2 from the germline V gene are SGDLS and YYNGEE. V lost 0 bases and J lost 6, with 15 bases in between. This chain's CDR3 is CASSVAPPGTSGELFF. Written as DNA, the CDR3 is TGTGCCAGCAGCGTAGCTCCTCCCGGGACGTCCGGGGAGCTGTTTTTT.

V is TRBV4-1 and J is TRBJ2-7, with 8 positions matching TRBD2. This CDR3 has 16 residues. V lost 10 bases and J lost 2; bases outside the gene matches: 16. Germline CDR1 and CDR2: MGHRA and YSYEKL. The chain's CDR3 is CATPKRSGTPPYEQYF. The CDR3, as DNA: TGCGCCACCCCTAAACGTAGCGGGACCCCTCCCTACGAGCAGTACTTC.

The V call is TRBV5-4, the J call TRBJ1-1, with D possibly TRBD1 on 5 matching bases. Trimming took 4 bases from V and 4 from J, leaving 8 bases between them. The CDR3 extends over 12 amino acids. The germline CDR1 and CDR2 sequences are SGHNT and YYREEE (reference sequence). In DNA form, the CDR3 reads TGTGCCAGCAGCCCCACAGGCACTGAAGCTTTCTTT. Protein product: CASSPTGTEAFF.

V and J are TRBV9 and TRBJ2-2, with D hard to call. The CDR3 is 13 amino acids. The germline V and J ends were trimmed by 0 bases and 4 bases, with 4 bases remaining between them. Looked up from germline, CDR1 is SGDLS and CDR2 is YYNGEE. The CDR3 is CASSVGSTGELFF. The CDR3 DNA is TGTGCCAGCAGCGTAGGGTCCACCGGGGAGCTGTTTTTT.

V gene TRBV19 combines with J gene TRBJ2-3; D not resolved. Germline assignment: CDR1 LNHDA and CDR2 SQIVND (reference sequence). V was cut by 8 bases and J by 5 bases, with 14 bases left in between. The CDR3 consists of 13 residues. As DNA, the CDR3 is TGTGCCAGTTCTCCGATGGGTGAAGATACGCAGTATTTT. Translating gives CASSPMGEDTQYF.

The chain's CDR3 is CASSLGFEETQYF. CDR3 DNA sequence: TGTGCCAGCAGCTTAGGATTTGAGGAGACCCAGTACTTC. The chain employs TRBV7-7 and TRBJ2-5, with no clear D. With 1 base removed from V and 5 bases from J, the gap between germline ends came to 8 bases. CDR3 length equals 13 residues. The germline V gene has CDR1 SSHAT and CDR2 FNYEAQ (reference sequence).

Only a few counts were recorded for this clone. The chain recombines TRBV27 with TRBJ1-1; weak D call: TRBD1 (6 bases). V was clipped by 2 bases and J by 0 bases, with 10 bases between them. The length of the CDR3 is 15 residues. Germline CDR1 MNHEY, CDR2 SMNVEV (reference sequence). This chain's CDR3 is CASSLQQGMNTEAFF. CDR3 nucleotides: TGTGCCAGCAGTTTACAACAGGGAATGAACACTGAAGCTTTCTTT.

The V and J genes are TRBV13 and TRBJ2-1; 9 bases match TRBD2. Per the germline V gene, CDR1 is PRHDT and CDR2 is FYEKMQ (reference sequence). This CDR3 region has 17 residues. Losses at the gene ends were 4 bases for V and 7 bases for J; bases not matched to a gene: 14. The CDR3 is CASSSAGSGGKDNEQFF. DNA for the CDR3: TGTGCCAGCAGCTCCGCGGGCAGCGGGGGGAAAGATAATGAGCAGTTCTTC.

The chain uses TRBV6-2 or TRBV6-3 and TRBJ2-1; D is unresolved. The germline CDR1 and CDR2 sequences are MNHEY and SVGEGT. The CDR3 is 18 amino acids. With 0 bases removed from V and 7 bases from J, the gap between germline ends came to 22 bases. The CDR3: CASSYSREAAADRNEQFF. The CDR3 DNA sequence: TGTGCCAGCAGTTACTCCCGTGAAGCCGCAGCAGATCGGAATGAGCAGTTCTTC.

The CDR3 is CASSRLRTGGIYEQYF. CDR3 nucleotides: TGTGCCAGCAGCCGCCTTCGGACAGGGGGAATTTACGAGCAGTACTTC. The chain combines TRBV14 with TRBJ2-7, with 10 bases that match TRBD1. This CDR3 is built from 16 residues. With V trimmed by 4 bases and J by 4 bases, 10 bases remained unmatched. Germline V gene data show CDR1 as SGHDN and CDR2 as FVKESK.

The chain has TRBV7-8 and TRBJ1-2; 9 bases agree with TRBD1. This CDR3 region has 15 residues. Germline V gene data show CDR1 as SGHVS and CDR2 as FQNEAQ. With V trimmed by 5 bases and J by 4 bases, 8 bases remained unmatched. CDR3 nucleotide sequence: TGTGCCAGCAGCCCAGTACAGGGGGCGGGCTATGGCTACACCTTC. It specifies CASSPVQGAGYGYTF.

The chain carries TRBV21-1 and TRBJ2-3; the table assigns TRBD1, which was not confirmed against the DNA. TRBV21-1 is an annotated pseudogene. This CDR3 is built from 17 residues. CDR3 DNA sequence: TGTGCCAGCAGCAATTCGAGACCGGGACAGGGGGCAGATACGCAGTATTTT. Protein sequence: CASSNSRPGQGADTQYF.

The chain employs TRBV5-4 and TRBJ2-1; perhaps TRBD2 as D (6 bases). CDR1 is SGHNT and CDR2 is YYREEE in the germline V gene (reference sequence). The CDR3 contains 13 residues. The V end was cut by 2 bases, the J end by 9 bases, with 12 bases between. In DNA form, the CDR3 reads TGTGCCAGCAGCTTTGGGGGGAGCGGTGAGCAGTTCTTC. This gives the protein CASSFGGSGEQFF.

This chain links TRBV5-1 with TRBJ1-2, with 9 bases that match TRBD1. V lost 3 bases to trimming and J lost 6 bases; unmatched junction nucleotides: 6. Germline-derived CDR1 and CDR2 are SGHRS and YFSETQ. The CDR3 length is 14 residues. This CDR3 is CASSSQGAGDGYTF. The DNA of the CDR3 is TGCGCCAGCAGCTCACAGGGGGCTGGTGATGGCTACACCTTC.